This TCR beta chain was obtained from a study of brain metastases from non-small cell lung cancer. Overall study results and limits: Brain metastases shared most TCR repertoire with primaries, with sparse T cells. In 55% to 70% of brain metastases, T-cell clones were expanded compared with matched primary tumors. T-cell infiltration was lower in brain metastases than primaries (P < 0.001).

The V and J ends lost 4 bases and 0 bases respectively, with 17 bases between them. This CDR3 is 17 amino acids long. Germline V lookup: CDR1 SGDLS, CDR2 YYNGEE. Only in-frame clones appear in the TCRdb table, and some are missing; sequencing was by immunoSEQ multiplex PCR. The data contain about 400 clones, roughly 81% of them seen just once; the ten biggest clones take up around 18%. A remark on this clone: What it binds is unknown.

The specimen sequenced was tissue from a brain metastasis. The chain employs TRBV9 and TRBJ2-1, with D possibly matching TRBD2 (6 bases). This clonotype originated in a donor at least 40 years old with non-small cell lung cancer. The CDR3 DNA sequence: TGTGCCAGCAGCTCCTTTAGCGGAAGGCCCTCCTACAATGAGCAGTTCTTC. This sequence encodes CASSSFSGRPSYNEQFF.